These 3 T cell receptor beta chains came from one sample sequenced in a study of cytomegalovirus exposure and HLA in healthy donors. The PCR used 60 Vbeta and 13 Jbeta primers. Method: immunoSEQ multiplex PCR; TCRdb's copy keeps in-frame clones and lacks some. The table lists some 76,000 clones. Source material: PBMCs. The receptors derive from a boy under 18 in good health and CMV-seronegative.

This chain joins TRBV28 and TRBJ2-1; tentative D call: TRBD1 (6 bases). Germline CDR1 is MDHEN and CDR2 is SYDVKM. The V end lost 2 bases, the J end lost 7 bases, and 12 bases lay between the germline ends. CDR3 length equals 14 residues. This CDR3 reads CASSLQGIKNEQFF. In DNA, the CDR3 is TGTGCCAGCAGTTTACAGGGGATTAAGAATGAGCAGTTCTTC.

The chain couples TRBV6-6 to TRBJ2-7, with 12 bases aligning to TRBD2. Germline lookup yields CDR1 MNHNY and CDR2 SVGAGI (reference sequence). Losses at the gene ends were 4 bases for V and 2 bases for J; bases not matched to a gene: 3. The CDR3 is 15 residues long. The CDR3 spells CASSSGLAGTYEQYF. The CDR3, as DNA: TGTGCCAGCAGTTCAGGACTAGCGGGGACCTACGAGCAGTACTTC.

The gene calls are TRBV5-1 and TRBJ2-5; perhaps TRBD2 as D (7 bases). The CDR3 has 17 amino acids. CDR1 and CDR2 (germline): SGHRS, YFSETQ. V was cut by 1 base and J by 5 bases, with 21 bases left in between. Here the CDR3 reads CASSLSRGARSAETQYF. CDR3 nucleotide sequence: TGCGCCAGCAGCTTGAGTCGGGGGGCTCGAAGTGCGGAGACCCAGTACTTC.